A single sample is the source of the 3 T cell receptor beta chains below, sequenced in a study of control samples from healthy donors and cancer patients. This table comes from immunoSEQ multiplex PCR, and its TCRdb copy is limited to in-frame clones, with some not included. The sample has around 80,000 clones, around nine tenths seen once; the top ten hold around 5.4%. What was sequenced was blood. The receptors were gathered from a woman in her 50s in good health.

The J gene is TRBJ1-6, the V gene TRBV20-1; D is uncertain. The germline V gene encodes CDR1 DFQATT and CDR2 SNEGSKA (reference sequence). The CDR3 loop spans 14 amino acids. Trimming cost V 3 bases and J 7 bases, with 13 bases left between them. This chain's CDR3 is CSASVGRLNSPLHF. DNA of the CDR3: TGCAGTGCTAGTGTCGGCCGTTTAAATTCACCCCTCCACTTT.

The J gene is TRBJ2-6, the V gene TRBV9; 8 bases fit TRBD1. The trim removed 3 bases at V and 4 bases at J, leaving 6 bases unmatched. Germline CDR1 is SGDLS and CDR2 is YYNGEE. CDR3 length: 16 residues. CDR3 bases: TGTGCCAGCAGCGCCCGGACAGGGAGGGGGGCCAACGTCCTGACTTTC. Protein product: CASSARTGRGANVLTF.

The chain uses TRBV30 and TRBJ1-1; no reliable D call. This CDR3 spans 12 amino acids. Per the germline V gene, CDR1 is GTSNPN and CDR2 is SVGIG (reference sequence). Deletions cut 5 bases from V and 5 bases from J, with 12 bases between. CDR3 region: CAWAWVGTEAFF. The CDR3, as DNA: TGTGCCTGGGCATGGGTGGGTACTGAAGCTTTCTTT.